This T cell receptor (beta chain) is from a study of a mutant IDH1 vaccine in newly diagnosed glioma. Findings and limits, study-wide: Pseudoprogression appeared unlinked to shifts in leading peripheral T cell clonotypes.

Time point noted: week 11, during vaccination. Every vaccine dose comprised 300 ug of mutant IDH1 20-mer peptide plus topical imiquimod. About this clone: Its target is unknown. The sample contains more than one DNA sequence encoding this CDR3.

The CDR3 spans 13 residues. Germline V gene lookup returns CDR1 MNHNS and CDR2 SASEGT. Trimming took 0 bases from V and 8 from J, leaving 10 bases between them. Generated by immunoSEQ multiplex PCR, the TCRdb table keeps only in-frame clones and is missing some. The sample yields around 60,000 clones, about 81% seen once. Here the sequenced sample was PBMCs, taken from a glioma patient whose treatment included an IDH1 peptide vaccine. The TCR comes from a woman between 45 and 60 years old with glioma. J is TRBJ1-2 and V is TRBV6-1, with D maybe TRBD1 (5 bases). The CDR3 coding sequence is TGTGCCAGCAGTGAAGCGGGGAGGGACGGCTACACCTTC. Encoded protein: CASSEAGRDGYTF.